This T cell receptor (beta chain) was identified in a study of response to subunit inactivated influenza vaccine. Notes on this clonotype: Its cognate antigen is unknown.

TCRdb called the RT-PCR reads again in MiXCR, with one record for every CDR3 protein. The profile shows roughly 500,000 distinct CDR3 sequences, about 15% of them singletons. Study-level results: Authors suggested each seasonal influenza vaccination recruits few new T cells.

The CDR3 runs 15 residues. With V trimmed by 8 bases and J by 3 bases, 13 bases remained unmatched. CDR1 and CDR2 from the germline V gene are DFQATT and SNEGSKA (reference sequence). The sequencing used CD4+ T cells sorted from PBMCs, collected around 25 months after vaccination. The chain links TRBV20-1 to TRBJ2-7, with 10 bases matching TRBD2. This TCR came from a man aged 50 to 69 who received an inactivated influenza vaccine. CDR3 sequence reads: CSTLRPGLASYEQYF. The CDR3 region has the DNA TGCAGTACTCTCCGGCCGGGACTAGCGAGCTACGAGCAGTACTTC.